This T cell receptor (beta chain) was captured in a study of metastatic and nonmetastatic thyroid tumors. Study context: Comparative analysis of repertoires was undertaken across blood and tumor or nodule tissue obtained from malignant and benign thyroid patients.

Through MiXCR, TCRdb re-clonotyped the PCR reads. The sample lists about 89,000 clones, roughly an eighth occurring once. Each patient went into thyroid surgery without having received any treatment. The V end was cut by 2 bases, the J end by 0 bases, with 15 bases between. Germline CDR1 is SNHLY and CDR2 is FYNNEI. The CDR3 sequence is 17 residues long. The rearrangement uses TRBV2 and TRBJ2-3; D uncertain. The clonotype originates from a female donor with papillary thyroid cancer or a benign thyroid nodule (not recorded which). Some clones in this sample may be carry-over from other donors' samples. The sample comprised tumor tissue. The CDR3 DNA is TGTGCCAGCAGTGAACGGCATGGCCTGCCTAGCACAGATACGCAGTATTTT. Translation gives CASSERHGLPSTDTQYF.